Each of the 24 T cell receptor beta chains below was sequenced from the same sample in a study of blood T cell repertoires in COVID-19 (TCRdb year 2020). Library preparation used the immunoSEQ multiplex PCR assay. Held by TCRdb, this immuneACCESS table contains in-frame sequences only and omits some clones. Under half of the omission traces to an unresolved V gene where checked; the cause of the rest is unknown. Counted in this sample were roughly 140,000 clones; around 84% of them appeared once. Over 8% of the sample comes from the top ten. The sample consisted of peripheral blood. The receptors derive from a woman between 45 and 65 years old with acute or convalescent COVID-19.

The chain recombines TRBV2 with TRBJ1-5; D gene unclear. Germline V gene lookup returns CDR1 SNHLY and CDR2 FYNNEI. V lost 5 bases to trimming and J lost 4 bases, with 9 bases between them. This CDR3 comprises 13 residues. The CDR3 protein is CASSTVENQPQHF. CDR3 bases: TGTGCCAGCAGTACCGTAGAGAATCAGCCCCAGCATTTT.

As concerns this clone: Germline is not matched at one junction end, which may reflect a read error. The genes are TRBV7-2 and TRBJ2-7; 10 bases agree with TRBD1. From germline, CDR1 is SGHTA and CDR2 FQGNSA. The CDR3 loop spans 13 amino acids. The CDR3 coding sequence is TGTGCCAGCAGCCCGACACCGGGACAGGGGTGGAACTTC. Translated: CASSPTPGQGWNF.

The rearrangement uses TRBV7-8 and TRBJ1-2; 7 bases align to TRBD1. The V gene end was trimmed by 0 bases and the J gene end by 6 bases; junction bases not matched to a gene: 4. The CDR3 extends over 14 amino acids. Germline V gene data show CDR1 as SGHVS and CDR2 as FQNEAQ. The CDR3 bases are TGTGCCAGCAGCTTAGCGACAGGGAGCCATGGCTACACCTTC. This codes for CASSLATGSHGYTF.

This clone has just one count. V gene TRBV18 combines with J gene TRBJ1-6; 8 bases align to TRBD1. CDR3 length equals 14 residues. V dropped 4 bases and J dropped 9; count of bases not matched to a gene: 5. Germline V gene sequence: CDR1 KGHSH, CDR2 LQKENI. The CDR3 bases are TGTGCCAGCTCACTCGGACAGGGTACTTCACCCCTCCACTTT. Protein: CASSLGQGTSPLHF.

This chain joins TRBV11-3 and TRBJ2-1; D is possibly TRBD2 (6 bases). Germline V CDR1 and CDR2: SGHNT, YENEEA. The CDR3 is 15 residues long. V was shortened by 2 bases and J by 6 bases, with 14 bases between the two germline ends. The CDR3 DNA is TGTGCCAGCAGCTTAAATACTGGGGGACTCAATGAGCAGTTCTTC. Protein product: CASSLNTGGLNEQFF.

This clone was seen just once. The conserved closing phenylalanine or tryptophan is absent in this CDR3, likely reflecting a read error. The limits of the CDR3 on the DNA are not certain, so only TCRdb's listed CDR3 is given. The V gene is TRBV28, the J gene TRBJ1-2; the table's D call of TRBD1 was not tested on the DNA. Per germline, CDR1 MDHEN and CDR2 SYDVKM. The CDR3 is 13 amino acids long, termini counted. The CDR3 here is CASSLGGTALELS.

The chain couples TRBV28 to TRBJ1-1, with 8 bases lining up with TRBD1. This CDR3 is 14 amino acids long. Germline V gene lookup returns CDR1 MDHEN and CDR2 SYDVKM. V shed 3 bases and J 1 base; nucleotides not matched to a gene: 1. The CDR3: CASSFTGGNTEAFF. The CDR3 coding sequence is TGTGCCAGCAGTTTCACAGGGGGGAACACTGAAGCTTTCTTT.

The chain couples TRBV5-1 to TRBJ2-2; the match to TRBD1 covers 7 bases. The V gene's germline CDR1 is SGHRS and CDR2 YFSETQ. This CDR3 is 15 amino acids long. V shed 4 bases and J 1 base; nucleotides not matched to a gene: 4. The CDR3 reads CASSPGTENTGELFF. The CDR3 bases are TGCGCCAGCAGCCCCGGGACAGAGAACACCGGGGAGCTGTTTTTT.

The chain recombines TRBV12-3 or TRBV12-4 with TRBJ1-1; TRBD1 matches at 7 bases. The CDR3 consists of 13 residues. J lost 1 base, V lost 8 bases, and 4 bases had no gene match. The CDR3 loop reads CASQTGSNTEAFF. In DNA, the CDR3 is TGTGCCAGCCAGACAGGGTCGAACACTGAAGCTTTCTTT.

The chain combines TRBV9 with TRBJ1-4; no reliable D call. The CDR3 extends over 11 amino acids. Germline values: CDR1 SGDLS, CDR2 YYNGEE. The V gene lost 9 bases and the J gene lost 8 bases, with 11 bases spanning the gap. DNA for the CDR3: TGTGCCATAAGAGAGGGAGAAAAACTGTTTTTT. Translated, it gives CAIREGEKLFF.

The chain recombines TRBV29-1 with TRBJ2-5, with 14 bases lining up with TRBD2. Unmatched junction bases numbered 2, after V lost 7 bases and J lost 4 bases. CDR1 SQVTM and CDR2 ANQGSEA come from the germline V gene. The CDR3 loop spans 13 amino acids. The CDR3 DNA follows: TGCAGCGCGACTAGCGGGAGGGGAGAGACCCAGTACTTC. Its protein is CSATSGRGETQYF.

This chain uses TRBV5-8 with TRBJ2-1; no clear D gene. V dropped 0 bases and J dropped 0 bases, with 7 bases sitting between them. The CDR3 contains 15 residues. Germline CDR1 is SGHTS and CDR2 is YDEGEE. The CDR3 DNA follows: TGTGCCAGCAGCTTGGAGCAGGTCTCCTACAATGAGCAGTTCTTC. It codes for CASSLEQVSYNEQFF.

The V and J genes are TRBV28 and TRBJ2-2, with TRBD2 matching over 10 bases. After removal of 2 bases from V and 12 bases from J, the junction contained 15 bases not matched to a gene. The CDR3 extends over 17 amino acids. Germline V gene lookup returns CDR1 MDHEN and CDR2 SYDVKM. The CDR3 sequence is CASSLRPASGRGGQLFF. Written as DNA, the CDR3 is TGTGCCAGCAGTTTAAGGCCGGCGAGCGGGAGGGGTGGGCAGCTGTTTTTT. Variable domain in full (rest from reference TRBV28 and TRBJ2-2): DVKVTQSSRYLVKRTGEKVFLECVQDMDHENMFWYRQDPGLGLRLIYFSYDVKMKEKGDIPEGYSVSREKKERFSLILESASTNQTSMYLCASSLRPASGRGGQLFFGEGSRLTVL.

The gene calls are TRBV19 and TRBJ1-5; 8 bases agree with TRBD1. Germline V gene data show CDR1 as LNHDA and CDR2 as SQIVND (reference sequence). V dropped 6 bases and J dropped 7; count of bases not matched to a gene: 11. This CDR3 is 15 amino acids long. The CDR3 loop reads CASRVGRGLGQPQHF. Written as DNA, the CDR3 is TGTGCCAGTAGGGTGGGCAGGGGGCTAGGCCAGCCCCAGCATTTT.

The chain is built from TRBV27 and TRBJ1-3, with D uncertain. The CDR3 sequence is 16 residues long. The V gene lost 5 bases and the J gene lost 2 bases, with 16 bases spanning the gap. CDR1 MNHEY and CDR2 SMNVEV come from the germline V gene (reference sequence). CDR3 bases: TGTGCCAGCAGTCCTTGGTCGGGGAAGGCTGGAAACACCATATATTTT. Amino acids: CASSPWSGKAGNTIYF.

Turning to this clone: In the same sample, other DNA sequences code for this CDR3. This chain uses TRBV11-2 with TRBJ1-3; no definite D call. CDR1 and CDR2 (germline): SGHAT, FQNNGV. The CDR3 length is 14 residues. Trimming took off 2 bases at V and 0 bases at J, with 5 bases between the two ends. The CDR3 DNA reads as TGTGCCAGCAGCTTATCCATCTCTGGAAACACCATATATTTT. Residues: CASSLSISGNTIYF.

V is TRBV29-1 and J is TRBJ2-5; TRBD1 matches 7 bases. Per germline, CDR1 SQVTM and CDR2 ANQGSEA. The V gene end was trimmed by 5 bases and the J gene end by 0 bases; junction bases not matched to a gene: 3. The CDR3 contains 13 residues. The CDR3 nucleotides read TGCAGCGTTACAGGGGCTGACCAAGAGACCCAGTACTTC. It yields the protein CSVTGADQETQYF.

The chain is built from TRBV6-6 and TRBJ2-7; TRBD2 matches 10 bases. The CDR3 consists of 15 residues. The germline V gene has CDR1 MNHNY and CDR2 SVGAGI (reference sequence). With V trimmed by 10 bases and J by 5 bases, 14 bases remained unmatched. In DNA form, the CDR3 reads TGTGCCACCCTATCCTTCCCGGGGACTAGCGACGAGCAGTACTTC. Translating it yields CATLSFPGTSDEQYF.

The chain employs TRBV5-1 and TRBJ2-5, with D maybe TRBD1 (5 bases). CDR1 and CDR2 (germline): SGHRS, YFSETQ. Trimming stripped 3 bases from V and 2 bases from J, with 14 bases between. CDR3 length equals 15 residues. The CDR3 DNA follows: TGCGCCAGCAGCTCCCAGGGTGGGCATCAAGAGACCCAGTACTTC. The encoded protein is CASSSQGGHQETQYF.

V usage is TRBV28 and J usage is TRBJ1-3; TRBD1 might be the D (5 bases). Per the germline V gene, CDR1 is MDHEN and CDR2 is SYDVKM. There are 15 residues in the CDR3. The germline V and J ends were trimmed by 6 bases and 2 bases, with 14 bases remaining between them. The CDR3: CASRIPQGTGNTIYF. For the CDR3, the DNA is TGTGCCAGCAGGATCCCTCAGGGTACTGGAAACACCATATATTTT.

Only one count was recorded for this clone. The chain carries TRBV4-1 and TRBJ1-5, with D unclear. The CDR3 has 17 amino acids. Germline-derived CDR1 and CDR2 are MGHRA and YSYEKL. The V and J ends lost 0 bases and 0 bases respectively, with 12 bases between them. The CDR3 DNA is TGCGCCAGCAGCCAAGATAAAACAGACGATAGCAATCAGCCCCAGCATTTT. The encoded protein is CASSQDKTDDSNQPQHF.

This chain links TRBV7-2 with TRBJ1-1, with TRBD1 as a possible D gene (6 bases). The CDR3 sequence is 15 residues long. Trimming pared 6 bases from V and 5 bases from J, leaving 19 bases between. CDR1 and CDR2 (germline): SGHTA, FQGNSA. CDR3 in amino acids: CASRINRALGTEAFF. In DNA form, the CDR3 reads TGTGCCAGCAGAATTAACAGGGCACTAGGGACTGAAGCTTTCTTT.

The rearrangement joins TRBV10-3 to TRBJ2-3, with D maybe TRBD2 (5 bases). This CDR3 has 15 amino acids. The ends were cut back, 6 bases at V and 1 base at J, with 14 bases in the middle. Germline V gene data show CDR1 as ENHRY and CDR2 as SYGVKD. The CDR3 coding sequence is TGTGCCATCAGGGACGAGGGAACGGGCACAGATACGCAGTATTTT. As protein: CAIRDEGTGTDTQYF.

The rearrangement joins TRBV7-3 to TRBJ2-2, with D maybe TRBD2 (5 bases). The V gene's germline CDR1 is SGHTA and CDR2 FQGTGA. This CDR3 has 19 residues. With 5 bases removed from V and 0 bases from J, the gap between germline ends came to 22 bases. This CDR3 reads CASSPTILARTPNTGELFF. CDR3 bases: TGTGCCAGCAGCCCAACCATTCTAGCTCGGACCCCGAACACCGGGGAGCTGTTTTTT.